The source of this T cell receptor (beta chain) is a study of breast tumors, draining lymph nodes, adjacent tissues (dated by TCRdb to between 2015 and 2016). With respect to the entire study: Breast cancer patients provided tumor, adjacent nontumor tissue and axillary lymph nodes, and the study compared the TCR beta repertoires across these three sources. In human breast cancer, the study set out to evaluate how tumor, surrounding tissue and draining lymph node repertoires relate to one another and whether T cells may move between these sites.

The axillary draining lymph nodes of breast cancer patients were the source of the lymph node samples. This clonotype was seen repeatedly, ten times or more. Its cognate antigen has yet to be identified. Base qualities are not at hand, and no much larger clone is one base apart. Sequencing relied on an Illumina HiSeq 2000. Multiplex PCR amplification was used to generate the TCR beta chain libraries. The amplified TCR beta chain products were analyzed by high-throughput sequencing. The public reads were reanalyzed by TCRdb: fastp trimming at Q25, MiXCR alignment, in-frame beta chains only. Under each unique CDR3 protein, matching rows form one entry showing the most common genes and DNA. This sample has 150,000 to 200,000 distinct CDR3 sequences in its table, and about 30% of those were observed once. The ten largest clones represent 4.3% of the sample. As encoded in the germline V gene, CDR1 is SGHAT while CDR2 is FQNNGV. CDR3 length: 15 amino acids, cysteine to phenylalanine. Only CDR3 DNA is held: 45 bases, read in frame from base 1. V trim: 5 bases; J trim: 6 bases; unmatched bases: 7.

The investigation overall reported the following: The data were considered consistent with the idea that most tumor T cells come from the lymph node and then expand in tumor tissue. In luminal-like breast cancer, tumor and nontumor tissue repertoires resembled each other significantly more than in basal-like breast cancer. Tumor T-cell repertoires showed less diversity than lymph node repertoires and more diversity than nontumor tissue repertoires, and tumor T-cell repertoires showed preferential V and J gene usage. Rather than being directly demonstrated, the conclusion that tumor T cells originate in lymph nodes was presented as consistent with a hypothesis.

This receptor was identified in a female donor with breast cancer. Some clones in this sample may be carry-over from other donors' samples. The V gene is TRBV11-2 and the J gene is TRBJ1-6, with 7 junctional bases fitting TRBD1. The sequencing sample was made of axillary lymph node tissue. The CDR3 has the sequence CASSRTTGVNSPLHF. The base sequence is TGTGCCAGCAGCCGAACAACAGGGGTTAATTCACCCCTCCACTTT.